Listed below are T cell receptor beta chains from one sample, sequenced in a study of T-cell reconstitution after alpha-beta-depleted transplantation in children. MiXCR, run by TCRdb on the PCR reads, gives a single entry per CDR3 protein. The sample records some 10,000 distinct CDR3 sequences, more than 11% being singletons. The sample consisted of PBMCs, mostly from graft donor cells, taken 60 days after TCRalphabeta/CD19-depleted stem cell transplant. All receptors derive from a male patient aged 5 to 17 who had a stem cell transplant for acute lymphoblastic leukemia, so the T cells may come from the graft donor. CDR3s include the opening cysteine and the closing phenylalanine or tryptophan. Each record gives: clone size, V gene, J gene, D gene, CDR3 DNA, CDR3 protein. The D gene is left open where the match is weak. Some rows have no size entry. The others give once, few or many, or a class for an expanded clone.

size: few; V: TRBV24-1; J: TRBJ2-7; D: TRBD2; DNA: TGTGCCACCAGTGAGTCTCCGGGACTTGGACTAGCGGGAGGGGTTTACGAGCAGTACTTC; CDR3: CATSESPGLGLAGGVYEQYF
size: many; V: TRBV6-2/TRBV6-3; J: TRBJ1-2; D: NA; DNA: TGTGCCAGCAGTTGGACTCAAGTAGGAGGCTACACCTTC; CDR3: CASSWTQVGGYTF
size: many; V: TRBV12-3/TRBV12-4; J: TRBJ1-4; D: NA; DNA: TGTGCCAGCAGTTTGAGAGGCCTTGAAAAACTGTTTTTT; CDR3: CASSLRGLEKLFF
size: medium-sized; V: TRBV7-2; J: TRBJ2-5; D: TRBD1; DNA: TGTGCCAGCAGCCAGTATTACAGGGGGCTTGCAGAGACCCAGTACTTC; CDR3: CASSQYYRGLAETQYF
size: NA; V: TRBV5-1; J: TRBJ2-4; D: NA; DNA: TGCGCCAGCAGCTCCGGACAGTCGAACAACATTCAGTACTTC; CDR3: CASSSGQSNNIQYF
size: few; V: TRBV19; J: TRBJ1-5; D: NA; DNA: TGTGCCAGTAGTATGTTAAGGTCGGGCAATCAGCCCCAGCATTTT; CDR3: CASSMLRSGNQPQHF
size: many; V: TRBV11-2; J: TRBJ2-7; D: TRBD1; DNA: TGTGCCAGCAGCTTAACGCTCCGACAGGGCTCCTACGAGCAGTACTTC; CDR3: CASSLTLRQGSYEQYF
size: many; V: TRBV6-5; J: TRBJ2-1; D: TRBD2; DNA: TGTGCCAGCAGTTTCCCCTCCGGGCGGGAGTCGAATGAGCAGTTCTTC; CDR3: CASSFPSGRESNEQFF
size: medium-sized; V: TRBV5-1; J: TRBJ2-1; D: TRBD2; DNA: TGCGCCAGCAGCCGCGGGAGCTCCTACAATGAGCAGTTCTTC; CDR3: CASSRGSSYNEQFF
size: many; V: TRBV19; J: TRBJ2-1; D: NA; DNA: TGTGCCAGTAGGGGGGCTAGCCGCTACAATGAGCAGTTCTTC; CDR3: CASRGASRYNEQFF
size: many; V: TRBV2; J: TRBJ2-3; D: NA; DNA: TGTGCCAGCAGTGAAGTGGCAGCGCGGGCAGATACGCAGTATTTT; CDR3: CASSEVAARADTQYF
size: NA; V: TRBV27; J: TRBJ2-6; D: NA; DNA: TGTGCCAGCAAGGGGTCTGGGGCCAACGTCCTGACTTTC; CDR3: CASKGSGANVLTF
size: NA; V: TRBV18; J: TRBJ1-2; D: TRBD1; DNA: TGTGCCAGCTCACCTTCACAGGGGATAACGAATGGCTACACCTTC; CDR3: CASSPSQGITNGYTF
size: few; V: TRBV5-6; J: TRBJ1-6; D: NA; DNA: TGTGCCAGCAGCGTGATCGACTATAATTCACCCCTCCACTTT; CDR3: CASSVIDYNSPLHF
size: many; V: TRBV19; J: TRBJ2-1; D: TRBD2; DNA: TGTGCCAGCCGGACTAGCGGGGGAAGCTCCTACAATGAGCAGTTCTTC; CDR3: CASRTSGGSSYNEQFF
size: many; V: TRBV11-2; J: TRBJ1-1; D: NA; DNA: TGTGCCAGCAGTTCGAGAGGAGGAAGGTGGAACACTGAAGCTTTCTTT; CDR3: CASSSRGGRWNTEAFF
size: many; V: TRBV28; J: TRBJ2-3; D: NA; DNA: TGTGCCAGCAGTTGGTCCTCTACGCAGTATTTT; CDR3: CASSWSSTQYF
size: many; V: TRBV7-8; J: TRBJ2-7; D: NA; DNA: TGTGCCAGCAGCTTAGCCCCGAGGGAGCAGTACTTC; CDR3: CASSLAPREQYF
size: many; V: TRBV11-2; J: TRBJ2-6; D: TRBD1; DNA: TGTGCCAGCAGCCTTACGACAGGGATGAGAGGAGCAGGGGCCAACGTCCTGACTTTC; CDR3: CASSLTTGMRGAGANVLTF
size: NA; V: TRBV5-1; J: TRBJ1-1; D: TRBD1; DNA: TGCGCCAGCAGCTTGCCGACAGGGGGGAACACTGAAGCTTTCTTT; CDR3: CASSLPTGGNTEAFF
size: many; V: TRBV9; J: TRBJ2-4; D: NA; DNA: TGTGCCAGCAGCCCACCTCCGCCTCCCGGCGGAAAAAACATTCAGTACTTC; CDR3: CASSPPPPPGGKNIQYF
size: many; V: TRBV27; J: TRBJ2-2; D: NA; DNA: TGTGCCAGCAGTTTAGTAGCTTACGCGAACACCGGGGAGCTGTTTTTT; CDR3: CASSLVAYANTGELFF
size: many; V: TRBV6-6; J: TRBJ2-1; D: TRBD2; DNA: TGTGCCAGCAGACTAGCGGGAGTCTCCTACAATGAGCAGTTCTTC; CDR3: CASRLAGVSYNEQFF
size: many; V: TRBV9; J: TRBJ2-5; D: NA; DNA: TGTGCCAGCAGCGTAGGGGCAGGGGAAGGGATAGAGACCCAGTACTTC; CDR3: CASSVGAGEGIETQYF
size: few; V: TRBV4-2; J: TRBJ2-5; D: TRBD2; DNA: TGTGCCAGCAGCCTGCCTATAACTAGCGGGGGGCAAGAGACCCAGTACTTC; CDR3: CASSLPITSGGQETQYF
size: many; V: TRBV2; J: TRBJ1-5; D: TRBD1; DNA: TGTGCCAGCAGTGCCTGGACAGGGGGTCAGCCCCAGCATTTT; CDR3: CASSAWTGGQPQHF
size: many; V: TRBV7-3; J: TRBJ2-3; D: NA; DNA: TGTGCCAGCAGCTTAGGAAGGTGGGAGGCCTCGGATACGCAGTATTTT; CDR3: CASSLGRWEASDTQYF
size: many; V: TRBV12-3/TRBV12-4; J: TRBJ2-1; D: NA; DNA: TGTGCCAGCAGTTTCTCCTCGGCGGGGGCGATCGAGCAGTTCTTC; CDR3: CASSFSSAGAIEQFF
size: medium-sized; V: TRBV20-1; J: TRBJ1-6; D: NA; DNA: TGCAGTGCTAGAGATCCGGCGGGGAGGGGGTCCTATAATTCACCCCTCCACTTT; CDR3: CSARDPAGRGSYNSPLHF
size: many; V: TRBV7-9; J: TRBJ1-2; D: NA; DNA: TGTGCCAGCAGTCTCAAGGGGGGCTACACCTTC; CDR3: CASSLKGGYTF
size: many; V: TRBV5-1; J: TRBJ2-4; D: TRBD1; DNA: TGCGCCAGCAGCTTTTGGGGACAGGGGGCTGGAAACATTCAGTACTTC; CDR3: CASSFWGQGAGNIQYF
size: few; V: TRBV2; J: TRBJ1-1; D: NA; DNA: TGTGCCAGCAGTATTTACAGAGACACTGAAGCTTTCTTT; CDR3: CASSIYRDTEAFF
size: many; V: TRBV5-1; J: TRBJ1-3; D: NA; DNA: TGCGCCAGCAGCTTGGCGGGGAATTCAGACACCATATATTTT; CDR3: CASSLAGNSDTIYF
size: many; V: TRBV19; J: TRBJ2-3; D: TRBD2; DNA: TGTGCCAGTACCCGGACTAGCGGGAGGGCCAGCACAGATACGCAGTATTTT; CDR3: CASTRTSGRASTDTQYF
size: medium-sized; V: TRBV7-9; J: TRBJ1-1; D: NA; DNA: TGTGCCAGCAGCGCTTACGGGCTGGGGTCTGAAGCTTTCTTT; CDR3: CASSAYGLGSEAFF
size: medium-sized; V: TRBV20-1; J: TRBJ2-3; D: TRBD2; DNA: TGCAGTGCTAGAGGGTGGACTAGCGGGAGACGCACAGATACGCAGTATTTT; CDR3: CSARGWTSGRRTDTQYF
size: few; V: TRBV5-1; J: TRBJ2-1; D: TRBD2; DNA: TGCGCCAGCAGCTTGGTAGGCGGGAGCTCCTACAATGAGCAGTTCTTC; CDR3: CASSLVGGSSYNEQFF
size: many; V: TRBV19; J: TRBJ2-1; D: TRBD2; DNA: TGTGCCAGTAGTATTCAGCGCCCGGGACTAGCGATCTCCTCCTACAATGAGCAGTTCTTC; CDR3: CASSIQRPGLAISSYNEQFF
size: many; V: TRBV19; J: TRBJ1-2; D: NA; DNA: TGTGCCAGTAGTATGCGGCCAGACCATGGCTACACCTTC; CDR3: CASSMRPDHGYTF
size: many; V: TRBV12-3/TRBV12-4; J: TRBJ2-7; D: NA; DNA: TGTGCCAGCAGTTTAACAGGGAATCCCTCCTACGAGCAGTACTTC; CDR3: CASSLTGNPSYEQYF
size: NA; V: TRBV3-1; J: TRBJ1-5; D: TRBD1; DNA: TGTGCCAGCAGCCAAGGGGGGGGAGGGGGCGGTCAGCCCCAGCATTTT; CDR3: CASSQGGGGGGQPQHF
size: few; V: TRBV10-2; J: TRBJ2-7; D: NA; DNA: TGCGCCAGCAGTGAGTACGAGCAGTACTTC; CDR3: CASSEYEQYF
size: many; V: TRBV6-5; J: TRBJ2-2; D: TRBD1; DNA: TGTGCCAGCAGACCCACAGGGGGCACCGGGGAGCTGTTTTTT; CDR3: CASRPTGGTGELFF
size: NA; V: TRBV7-2; J: TRBJ1-6; D: NA; DNA: TGTGCCAGCAGCTTAGAATCGGGGGCAATGGGGTCACCCCTCCACTTT; CDR3: CASSLESGAMGSPLHF
size: many; V: TRBV2; J: TRBJ2-5; D: TRBD2; DNA: TGTGCCAGCAGTCCAGAGACTAGCGGGAGTGGGGGGGAGACCCAGTACTTC; CDR3: CASSPETSGSGGETQYF
size: many; V: TRBV18; J: TRBJ1-6; D: NA; DNA: TGTGCCAGCTCACATACTTGGGGCTCCTATAATTCACCCCTCCACTTT; CDR3: CASSHTWGSYNSPLHF
size: NA; V: TRBV20-1; J: TRBJ1-1; D: NA; DNA: TGCAGTGCTAGAAGAGGGGGGTTCATGAACACTGAAGCTTTCTTT; CDR3: CSARRGGFMNTEAFF
size: many; V: TRBV10-1; J: TRBJ2-7; D: TRBD1; DNA: TGCGCCAGCAAAGTTGCTGGGACAGCTCAATGCTACGAGCAGTACTTC; CDR3: CASKVAGTAQCYEQYF
size: few; V: TRBV5-4; J: TRBJ2-7; D: NA; DNA: TGTGCCAGCAGCTTGGGGGGGAGCCGTTCCTACGAGCAGTACTTC; CDR3: CASSLGGSRSYEQYF
size: many; V: TRBV5-1; J: TRBJ1-2; D: NA; DNA: TGCGCCAGCAGCTTGGATAACAATTCTAACTATGGCTACACCTTC; CDR3: CASSLDNNSNYGYTF